This T cell receptor beta chain was documented in a study of somatic mutations in cytotoxic T cells in rheumatoid arthritis (dated by TCRdb to between 2016 and 2019). In terms of the full investigation: Some T-cell populations stained with V beta antibodies were sorted by flow on a FACSAria II or Sony SH800 to nearly 100% purity, with sorted V beta1+ cells additionally subjected to TCRB sequencing. The study asked whether expanded CD8+ T-cell clones in newly diagnosed, untreated rheumatoid arthritis carry somatic mutations, and used TCRB deep sequencing to characterize clonality. For about 60 rheumatoid arthritis patients and 20 or so healthy controls, TCRB deep sequencing was carried out. Median age was essentially the same in the patient group and the control group. Study-wide findings and limitations: The slight TRBV07 underrepresentation in patients was not adjusted for multiple comparisons. CD8+ T-cell clonality in rheumatoid arthritis patients was not significantly different from that in age-matched healthy controls. Several identical CD8+ TCRB sequences were found in both blood and synovial fluid, and in about an eighth of the roughly 65 patients the largest CD8+ clone exceeded 20% of CD8+ cells. An increase of CD8+ clonality with age was seen in patients (Spearman r ≈ 0.5) but not in healthy controls. Viral specificity could not be ruled out by absence from virus-specific databases, and the antigen targets of the expanded CD8+ clones remained unknown.

CDR1 and CDR2 are read off the germline V gene as SQVTM and ANQGSEA. Measured from the cysteine to the phenylalanine, the CDR3 is 13 residues long. The DNA shown is the 39-base CDR3, in frame from base 1. Compared with germline, V lacks 5 bases and J lacks 8 bases; bases without a gene match: 10. The 15 to 20 healthy controls were blood donors whose buffy coats were used; they had a median age of approximately 58 years (range 21-70), and about 58% were female. Positive magnetic bead selection on an AutoMACS was used to isolate CD4+ and CD8+ cells, with flow cytometry used to check purity. Isolation of peripheral blood mononuclear cells was done through Ficoll-Paque PLUS density gradient separation. DNA from CD4-enriched, CD8-enriched or PBMC samples was extracted using Nucleospin Tissue or Tissue XS kits and then quantified on a Qubit 2.0 fluorometer. The immunoSEQ assay was applied to genomic DNA for TCRB CDR3 sequencing. The study's own analysis went as follows. Only productive TCRB rearrangements were included in the analyses. Clonality was expressed as a Shannon entropy-based productive clonality index, with each clone defined by a unique TCRB CDR3 sequence. Repertoire overlap between two samples was calculated from the template counts of each clone relative to total templates per sample. Flow cytometry-measured V-gene usage correlated with V-gene usage from TCRB sequencing, with a Spearman r of 0.55 to 0.7. TCRdb mirrors the immuneACCESS table, restricted to in-frame sequences. Some clones are absent from its copies; in checked studies, under half trace to an unresolved V gene, and the reason for the others is unknown. The V and J calls and the clone size are those of that table, but D and trimming were determined from the DNA. Present in this sample are 15,000 to 20,000 clones, more than 65% of which were seen just once. The ten biggest clones cover approximately 10% of the sample.

This clone was counted between two and nine times. No antigen is known for it. No quality values exist for individual bases; no much larger clone is one base distant. The TCR originated in a woman between 50 and 59 years old in good health. The specimen was CD8+ T cells sorted from blood. Here the chain combines TRBV29-1 and TRBJ1-2; 8 bases in the junction line up with TRBD1. CDR3 loop: CSVPKSTGDGYTF. The base sequence is TGCAGCGTTCCCAAGTCGACAGGGGACGGCTACACCTTC. With the portions outside the CDR3 filled from the reference TRBV29-1 and TRBJ1-2 genes, the complete variable region becomes SAVISQKPSRDICQRGTSLTIQCQVDSQVTMMFWYRQQPGQSLTLIATANQGSEATYESGFVIDKFPISRPNLTFSTLTVSNMSPEDSSIYLCSVPKSTGDGYTFGSGTRLTVV.